This paragraph reports one T cell receptor (beta chain). TCRdb's copy holds only in-frame clones and misses some; the assay was immunoSEQ multiplex PCR. The data show 150,000 to 200,000 clones, about 94% seen once. Per germline, CDR1 SGDLS and CDR2 YYNGEE. This CDR3 has 14 amino acids. Trimming removed 3 bases at V and 6 bases at J, with 13 bases between. The entry originates in a study of control samples from healthy donors and cancer patients. The chain joins TRBV9 to TRBJ2-4; D might be TRBD1 or TRBD2, each matching 6 bases. Sequenced input: blood. This TCR was sampled from a woman between 40 and 55 years old in good health. DNA of the CDR3: TGTGCCAGCAGCGAAGGGGGGCCAGCAAACATTCAGTACTTC. Amino acids: CASSEGGPANIQYF.